The source of this TCR beta chain is a study of cytomegalovirus exposure and HLA in healthy donors. Primers for the PCR totalled 60 Vbeta and 13 Jbeta. Assay: immunoSEQ multiplex PCR; the TCRdb copy retains only in-frame clones and omits some. Among around 150,000 clones listed, more than 75% were seen once. This clone was seen just once. From germline, CDR1 is MNHEY and CDR2 SVGAGI. The CDR3 is 14 amino acids. V was pared by 0 bases and J by 11 bases, with 16 bases between. The chain couples TRBV6-5 to TRBJ1-1, with no clear D. Material for sequencing was PBMCs. This TCR was sampled from a male donor in good health and CMV-seronegative. CDR3 DNA sequence: TGTGCCAGCAGTTACTCGAGTCTTGGGAGTGGGGCTTTCTTT. Protein: CASSYSSLGSGAFF.